The 20 T cell receptor beta chains listed next were all sequenced from one sample in a study of blood T cell repertoires in COVID-19. Repertoires were generated with immunoSEQ multiplex PCR, while TCRdb's copy carries only in-frame clones and drops some. The repertoire includes 99,000 or so clones, around 84% of them detected once, and approximately 26% sits in the top ten. The specimen was peripheral blood. The receptors derive from a man aged 55 to 70 with acute or convalescent COVID-19.

This clone was recorded a few times. The chain has TRBV18 and TRBJ1-5; 12 nucleotides align to TRBD1. Germline CDR1 and CDR2: KGHSH and LQKENI. The CDR3 consists of 16 residues. J lost 6 bases, V lost 3 bases, and 6 bases had no gene match. CDR3 bases: TGTGCCAGCTCACCCCGGGACAGGGGGCCGCGTCAGCCCCAGCATTTT. This sequence encodes CASSPRDRGPRQPQHF.

The V call is TRBV6-1, the J call TRBJ2-7; 7 bases line up with TRBD2. V lost 3 bases and J lost 1; bases outside the gene matches: 6. The germline V gene encodes CDR1 MNHNS and CDR2 SASEGT. The CDR3 consists of 15 residues. The CDR3 DNA reads as TGTGCCAGCAGTGACGGAGAACTAGCGTCCTACGAGCAGTACTTC. Protein: CASSDGELASYEQYF.

The chain couples TRBV11-2 to TRBJ2-1; 14 nucleotides match TRBD2. CDR3 length equals 16 residues. Trimming at V came to 4 bases and at J to 7 bases, leaving 6 bases not matched to a gene. Germline V gene lookup returns CDR1 SGHAT and CDR2 FQNNGV. The CDR3, as DNA: TGTGCCAGCAGCTCTGGGACTAGCGGGAGTCAAAATGAGCAGTTCTTC. It translates to CASSSGTSGSQNEQFF.

V and J are TRBV28 and TRBJ2-5; 7 positions agree with TRBD2. V gave up 5 bases and J gave up 5 bases; unmatched junction bases: 8. Germline loops: CDR1 MDHEN, CDR2 SYDVKM. The CDR3 is 14 residues long. The CDR3 reads CASSLPAGRETQYF. The CDR3 DNA reads TGTGCCAGCAGTCTCCCAGCGGGAAGGGAGACCCAGTACTTC.

The chain combines TRBV28 with TRBJ2-5, with 8 bases identical to TRBD2. This CDR3 spans 13 amino acids. Germline V gene lookup returns CDR1 MDHEN and CDR2 SYDVKM. V was clipped by 6 bases and J by 4 bases; unmatched bases: 4. The DNA for the CDR3 is TGTGCCAGCAGCTCCGGGGGGGCAGAGACCCAGTACTTC. Translation: CASSSGGAETQYF.

The chain recombines TRBV11-3 with TRBJ2-2; 10 bases align to TRBD2. The V segment lost 1 base and the J segment 4 bases; nucleotides outside the gene matches: 9. This CDR3 is 18 amino acids long. Germline assignment: CDR1 SGHNT and CDR2 YENEEA. CDR3 sequence (DNA): TGTGCCAGCAGCTTAGCAAAGCTAGCGGGAGAGGGCACCGGGGAGCTGTTTTTT. It translates to CASSLAKLAGEGTGELFF.

The chain links TRBV29-1 to TRBJ2-2; maybe TRBD1 (6 bases). The germline V and J ends were trimmed by 5 bases and 5 bases, with 12 bases remaining between them. CDR1 and CDR2 (germline): SQVTM, ANQGSEA. The CDR3 length is 13 residues. CDR3 in DNA: TGCAGCGTTATACAGGGTAGGACCGGGGAGCTGTTTTTT. This translates into CSVIQGRTGELFF.

This clone was counted once. This chain connects TRBV5-4 to TRBJ1-3; perhaps TRBD1 as D (5 bases). V lost 0 bases to trimming and J lost 4 bases, with 14 bases between them. Germline lookup yields CDR1 SGHNT and CDR2 YYREEE (reference sequence). This CDR3 spans 16 amino acids. Here the CDR3 reads CASSLVSGLSGNTIYF. CDR3 DNA sequence: TGTGCCAGCAGCTTGGTGTCAGGGCTCTCCGGAAACACCATATATTTT.

The rearrangement links TRBV28 to TRBJ2-5, with D maybe TRBD2 (6 bases). Germline assignment: CDR1 MDHEN and CDR2 SYDVKM. CDR3 length equals 18 residues. The V and J ends lost 3 bases and 2 bases respectively, with 22 bases between them. CDR3 bases: TGTGCCAGCAGTTTCATATCTCCTTTGTGGGAGGTACAAGAGACCCAGTACTTC. Amino acid sequence: CASSFISPLWEVQETQYF.

The gene calls are TRBV19 and TRBJ1-2, with a possible D match to TRBD1 (5 bases). Between the trimmed V and J ends, which lost 3 bases and 8 bases, there was a span of 19 bases. CDR1 and CDR2 from the germline V gene are LNHDA and SQIVND (reference sequence). This CDR3 is 15 amino acids long. The CDR3 DNA is TGTGCCAGTAGTATCGAGGGACTCCGTTATTGGGGCTACACCTTC. As protein: CASSIEGLRYWGYTF. The entire variable domain, with the rest obtained from reference TRBV19 and TRBJ1-2, is as follows: DGGITQSPKYLFRKEGQNVTLSCEQNLNHDAMYWYRQDPGQGLRLIYYSQIVNDFQKGDIAEGYSVSREKKESFPLTVTSAQKNPTAFYLCASSIEGLRYWGYTFGSGTRLTVV.

CDR3 sequence reads: CASSIARGGSGNTIYF. For the CDR3, the DNA is TGTGCCAGTAGTATAGCCCGAGGAGGCTCTGGAAACACCATATATTTT. This sequence joins TRBV19 and TRBJ1-3; no clear D. Germline-derived CDR1 and CDR2 are LNHDA and SQIVND (reference sequence). V dropped 1 base and J dropped 0 bases, with 10 bases sitting between them. The CDR3 length is 16 residues.

The chain has TRBV27 and TRBJ2-5, with 10 bases lining up with TRBD1. V lost 7 bases, J lost 3 bases, and 5 bases stayed unmatched. The CDR3 loop spans 14 amino acids. The germline gives CDR1 MNHEY, CDR2 SMNVEV (reference sequence). Here the CDR3 reads CASIPTGGKETQYF. As DNA, the CDR3 is TGTGCCAGCATTCCGACAGGGGGCAAAGAGACCCAGTACTTC.

This clone came up once. The V and J genes are TRBV5-4 and TRBJ2-3, with 11 bases identical to TRBD2. V trimming: 0 bases; J trimming: 3 bases; junction bases outside the gene matches: 9. CDR1 and CDR2 (germline): SGHNT, YYREEE (reference sequence). CDR3 length: 18 amino acids. The CDR3 sequence is CASSLGTSGRRGTDTQYF. The CDR3 DNA is TGTGCCAGCAGCTTGGGCACTAGCGGGAGAAGGGGGACAGATACGCAGTATTTT. Full variable domain (missing parts from reference TRBV5-4 and TRBJ2-3): ETGVTQSPTHLIKTRGQQVTLRCSSQSGHNTVSWYQQALGQGPQFIFQYYREEENGRGNFPPRFSGLQFPNYSSELNVNALELDDSALYLCASSLGTSGRRGTDTQYFGPGTRLTVL.

In this sample, this clone turned up a few times. The rearrangement links TRBV5-6 to TRBJ2-7; weak D call: TRBD1 (6 bases). Trimming left V 0 bases short and J 3 bases short, with 7 bases between. This CDR3 contains 13 residues. The germline gives CDR1 SGHDT, CDR2 YYEEEE. CDR3 region: CASSLGGHYEQYV. The CDR3, as DNA: TGTGCCAGCAGCTTGGGGGGGCACTACGAGCAGTACGTC.

This clone was counted only a few times. Here the CDR3 DNA reads TGTGCCACCACCTTGACAGGAGTCTATGGCTACACCTTC. It yields the protein CATTLTGVYGYTF. The chain recombines TRBV6-5 with TRBJ1-2; perhaps TRBD1 as D (6 bases). The CDR3 consists of 13 residues. V lost 10 bases and J lost 4, with 16 bases in between. Germline CDR1 reads MNHEY; CDR2 reads SVGAGI.

This clone showed up just once. V usage is TRBV28 and J usage is TRBJ2-5; unclear D gene. The CDR3 sequence is 13 residues long. Germline V gene data show CDR1 as MDHEN and CDR2 as SYDVKM. V dropped 3 bases and J dropped 5 bases, with 10 bases sitting between them. The CDR3 sequence is CASSLVSRETQYF. The DNA of the CDR3 is TGTGCCAGCAGTTTGGTCTCTAGGGAGACCCAGTACTTC.

The chain is built from TRBV19 and TRBJ1-3; D is undetermined. Germline V gene data show CDR1 as LNHDA and CDR2 as SQIVND (reference sequence). CDR3 length equals 16 residues. Trimming stripped 2 bases from V and 0 bases from J, with 11 bases between. This chain's CDR3 is CASSIRGEASGNTIYF. The CDR3 coding sequence is TGTGCCAGTAGTATACGCGGCGAAGCCTCTGGAAACACCATATATTTT.

The V call is TRBV3-1 (or the pseudogene TRBV3-2), the J call TRBJ2-1; possibly TRBD2 for D (6 bases). Germline CDR1 reads LGHDT; CDR2 reads YNNKEL (reference sequence). The CDR3 contains 12 residues. The ends were cut back, 0 bases at V and 12 bases at J, with 9 bases in the middle. CDR3 bases: TGTGCCAGCAGCCAAGATCTCGGGGGGCAGTTCTTC. Residues: CASSQDLGGQFF.

V is TRBV4-3 and J is TRBJ1-5; D gene uncertain. The CDR3 has 15 residues. Germline values: CDR1 LGHNA, CDR2 YSLEER. With 0 bases removed from V and 1 base from J, the gap between germline ends came to 7 bases. The DNA of the CDR3 is TGCGCCAGCAGCCAAGATCTTGTCAGCAATCAGCCCCAGCATTTT. Protein product: CASSQDLVSNQPQHF.

V usage is TRBV3-1 (or the pseudogene TRBV3-2) and J usage is TRBJ2-1, with D hard to call. CDR3 length equals 13 residues. V lost 2 bases and J lost 4, with 6 bases in between. Germline V CDR1 and CDR2: LGHDT, YNNKEL (reference sequence). This CDR3 is CASSQTSYNEQFF. CDR3 bases: TGTGCCAGCAGCCAAACTTCGTACAATGAGCAGTTCTTC.